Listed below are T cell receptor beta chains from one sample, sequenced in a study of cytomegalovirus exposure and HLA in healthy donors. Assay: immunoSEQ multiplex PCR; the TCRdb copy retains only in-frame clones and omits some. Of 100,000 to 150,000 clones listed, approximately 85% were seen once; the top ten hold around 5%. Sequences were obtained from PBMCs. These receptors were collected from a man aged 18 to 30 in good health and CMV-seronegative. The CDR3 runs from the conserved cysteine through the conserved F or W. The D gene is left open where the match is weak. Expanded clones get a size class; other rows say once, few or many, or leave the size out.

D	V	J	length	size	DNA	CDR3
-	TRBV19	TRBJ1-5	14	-	TGTGCCAGTAGTCTACGTGGTAGCAATCAGCCCCAGCATTTT	CASSLRGSNQPQHF
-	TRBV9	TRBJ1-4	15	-	TGTGCCAGCAGCGTAGCGGACTCAGCCGGGGAAAAACTGTTTTTT	CASSVADSAGEKLFF
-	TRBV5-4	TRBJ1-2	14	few	TGTGCCAGCAGCTTGGTTCTCCAGAGCGATGGCTACACCTTC	CASSLVLQSDGYTF
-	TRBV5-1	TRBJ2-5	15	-	TGCGCCAGCAGCTTGGTTCTAGGCGAAAGAGGGACCCAGTACTTC	CASSLVLGERGTQYF
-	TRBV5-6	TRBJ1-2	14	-	TGTGCCAGCAGCTTGGCCCGGGAGGACTATGGCTACACCTTC	CASSLAREDYGYTF
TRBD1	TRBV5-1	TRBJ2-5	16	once	TGCGCCAGCAGCTTGGAAGGGACAGGGAATCAAGAGACCCAGTACTTC	CASSLEGTGNQETQYF
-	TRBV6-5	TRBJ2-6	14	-	TGTGCCACACTCCGATCCTCTGGGGCCAACGTCCTGACTTTC	CATLRSSGANVLTF
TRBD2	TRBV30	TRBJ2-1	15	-	TGTGCCTGGAGTATAGGGACTAGCGGTAACAATGAGCAGTTCTTC	CAWSIGTSGNNEQFF
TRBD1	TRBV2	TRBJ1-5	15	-	TGTGCCAGCAGACTTTCGGGACAGGGTGGTCAGCCCCAGCATTTT	CASRLSGQGGQPQHF
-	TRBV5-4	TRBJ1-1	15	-	TGTGCCAGCAGCTTGGCCGAGGAGGGTGGGGCTGAAGCTTTCTTT	CASSLAEEGGAEAFF
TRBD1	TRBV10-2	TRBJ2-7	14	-	TGCGCCAGCAGTGAGCCAGACAGGGATGGCGAGCAGTACTTC	CASSEPDRDGEQYF
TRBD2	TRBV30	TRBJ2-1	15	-	TGTGCCTGGAGTCATACTAGCGGGAGGGGGTATGAGCAGTTCTTC	CAWSHTSGRGYEQFF
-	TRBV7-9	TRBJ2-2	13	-	TGTGCCAGCAGCGCTACCAAACAGGGGGAGCTGTTTTTT	CASSATKQGELFF
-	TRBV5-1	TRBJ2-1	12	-	TGCGCCAGCAGTCATGGGGCCAGGGAGCAGTTCTTC	CASSHGAREQFF
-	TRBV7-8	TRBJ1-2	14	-	TGTGCCAGCAGCCTAGGCGGGGCAAACTATGGCTACACCTTC	CASSLGGANYGYTF
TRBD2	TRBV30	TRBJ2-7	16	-	TGTGCCTGGAGTGCCGGAGCTAGCGGGAGAGGTTACGAGCAGTACTTC	CAWSAGASGRGYEQYF
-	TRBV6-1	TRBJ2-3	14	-	TGTGCCAGCAGTATTAGTAGTTCGGGAGATACGCAGTATTTT	CASSISSSGDTQYF
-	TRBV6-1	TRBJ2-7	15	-	TGTGCCAGCAGTGAAGCGGCGGAAAATATCTACGAGCAGTACTTC	CASSEAAENIYEQYF
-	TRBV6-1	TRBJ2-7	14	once	TGTGCCAGCAGTGAAGTTGGCCAGGTCTACGAGCAGTACTTC	CASSEVGQVYEQYF
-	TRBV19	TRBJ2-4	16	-	TGTGCCAGTAGGGGGGCAGAGTCCCTAGCCAAAAACATTCAGTACTTC	CASRGAESLAKNIQYF
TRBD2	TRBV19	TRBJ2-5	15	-	TGTGCCAGTAGTAAAACTAGCGGGACGAAAGAGACCCAGTACTTC	CASSKTSGTKETQYF
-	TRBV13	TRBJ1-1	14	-	TGTGCCAGCAGCCCAGGGACGGGGGTCACTGAAGCTTTCTTT	CASSPGTGVTEAFF
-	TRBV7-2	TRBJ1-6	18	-	TGTGCCAGCAGCCTTGTCCTGGGGCAGGGTAATTATAATTCACCCCTCCACTTT	CASSLVLGQGNYNSPLHF
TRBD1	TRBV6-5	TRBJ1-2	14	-	TGTGCCAGCAGTTCCGGACAGGGGAACTATGGCTACACCTTC	CASSSGQGNYGYTF
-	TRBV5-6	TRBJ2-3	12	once	TGTGCCAGCAGCCAGCGCCAGAGGGTTTTACATTTT	CASSQRQRVLHF
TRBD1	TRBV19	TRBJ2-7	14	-	TGTGCCAGTAGTATTGGACAGGGTGTTAGCGAGCAGTACTTC	CASSIGQGVSEQYF
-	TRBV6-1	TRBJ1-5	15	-	TGTGCCAGCAGTGAAGAACAGGACGCATGGCGGCCCCAGCATTTT	CASSEEQDAWRPQHF
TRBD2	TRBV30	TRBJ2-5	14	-	TGTGCCGCCTCTAGCGGTCAGTACCAAGAGACCCAGTACTTC	CAASSGQYQETQYF
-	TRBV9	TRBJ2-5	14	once	TGTGCCAGCAGCGTAGGAGGGTTGAAAGAGACCCAGTACTTC	CASSVGGLKETQYF
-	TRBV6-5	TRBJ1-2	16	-	TGTGCCAGCAGTTACTCGCCAGGCCGGTCTGGCTATGGCTACACCTTC	CASSYSPGRSGYGYTF
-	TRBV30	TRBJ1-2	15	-	TGTGCCTGGGGGCACGAGACAGGCCAGACCTATGGCTACACCTTC	CAWGHETGQTYGYTF
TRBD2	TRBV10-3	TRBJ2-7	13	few	TGTGCCATCAGTGAGTCCCTAGCGGGCGAGCAGTACTTC	CAISESLAGEQYF
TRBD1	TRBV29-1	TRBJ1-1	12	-	TGCAGCGGAACAGGGGGCCGGACTGAAGCTTTCTTT	CSGTGGRTEAFF
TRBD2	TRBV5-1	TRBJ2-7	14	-	TGCGCCAGCAGCTTGGGACTAGCGGGAATCGAGCAGTACTTC	CASSLGLAGIEQYF
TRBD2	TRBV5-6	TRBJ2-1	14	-	TGTGCCAGCAGCTTTCTAGCGGGCCACAATGAGCAGTTCTTC	CASSFLAGHNEQFF
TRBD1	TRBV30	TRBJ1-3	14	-	TGTGCCTGCCGTCGGGACAGCTCTGGAAACACCATATATTTT	CACRRDSSGNTIYF
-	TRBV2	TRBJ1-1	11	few	TGTGCCAGCAGTGAACGCAGGGGAGCTTTCTTT	CASSERRGAFF
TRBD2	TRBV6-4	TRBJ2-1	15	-	TGTGCCAGCAGTGTTAGCGGGAGGGCCGTCAATGAGCAGTTCTTC	CASSVSGRAVNEQFF
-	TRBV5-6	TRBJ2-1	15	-	TGTGCCAGCAGCTTAGGTGGTGTCGGGTACAATGAGCAGTTCTTC	CASSLGGVGYNEQFF
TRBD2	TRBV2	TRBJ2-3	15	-	TGTGCCAGCAGAAGACTAGCGGGGGAGTGGGATACGCAGTATTTT	CASRRLAGEWDTQYF
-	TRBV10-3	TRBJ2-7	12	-	TGTGCCATCAGTGAGACTGTCCTCGAGCAGTACTTC	CAISETVLEQYF
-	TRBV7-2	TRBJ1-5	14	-	TGTGCCAGCAGCTTAGGGTCCGGGGTTCAGCCCCAGCATTTT	CASSLGSGVQPQHF
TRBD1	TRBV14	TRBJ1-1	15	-	TGTGCCAGCAGCCGGAGGACAGGGAGGGACACTGAAGCTTTCTTT	CASSRRTGRDTEAFF